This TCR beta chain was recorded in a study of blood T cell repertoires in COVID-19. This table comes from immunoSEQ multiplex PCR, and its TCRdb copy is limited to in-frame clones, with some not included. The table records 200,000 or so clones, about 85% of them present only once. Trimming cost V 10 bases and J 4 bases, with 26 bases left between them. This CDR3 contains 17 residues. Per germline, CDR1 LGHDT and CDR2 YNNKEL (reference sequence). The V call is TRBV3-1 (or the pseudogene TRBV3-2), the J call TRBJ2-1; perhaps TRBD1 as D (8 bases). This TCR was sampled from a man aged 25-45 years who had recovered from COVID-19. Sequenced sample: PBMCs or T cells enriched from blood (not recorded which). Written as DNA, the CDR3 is TGTGCCAACCGACAGGGGAGAGGCGGGAGACTTTACAATGAGCAGTTCTTC. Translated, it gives CANRQGRGGRLYNEQFF.